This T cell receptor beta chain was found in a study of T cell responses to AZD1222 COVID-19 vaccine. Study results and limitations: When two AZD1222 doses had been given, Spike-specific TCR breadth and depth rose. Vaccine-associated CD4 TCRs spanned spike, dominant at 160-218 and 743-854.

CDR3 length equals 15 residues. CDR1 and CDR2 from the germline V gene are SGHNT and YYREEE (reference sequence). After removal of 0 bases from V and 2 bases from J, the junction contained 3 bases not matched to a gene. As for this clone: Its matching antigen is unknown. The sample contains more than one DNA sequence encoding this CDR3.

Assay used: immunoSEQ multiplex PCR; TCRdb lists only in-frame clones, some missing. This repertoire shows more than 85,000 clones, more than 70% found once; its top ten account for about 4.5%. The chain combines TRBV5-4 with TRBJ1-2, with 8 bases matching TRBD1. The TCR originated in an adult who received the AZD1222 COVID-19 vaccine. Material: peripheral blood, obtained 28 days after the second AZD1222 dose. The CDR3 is CASSLAGGLNYGYTF. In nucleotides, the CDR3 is TGTGCCAGCAGCTTGGCAGGGGGCCTAAACTATGGCTACACCTTC.